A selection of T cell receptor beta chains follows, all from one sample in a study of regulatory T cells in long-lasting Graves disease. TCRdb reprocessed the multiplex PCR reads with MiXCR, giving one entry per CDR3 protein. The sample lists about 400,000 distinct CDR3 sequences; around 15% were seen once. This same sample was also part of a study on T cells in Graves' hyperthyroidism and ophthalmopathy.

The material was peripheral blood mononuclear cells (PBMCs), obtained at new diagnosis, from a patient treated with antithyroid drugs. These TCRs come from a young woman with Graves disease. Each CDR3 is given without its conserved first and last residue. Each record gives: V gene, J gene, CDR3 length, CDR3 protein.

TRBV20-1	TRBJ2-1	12	SAFGLDHYNEQF
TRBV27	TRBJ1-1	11	ASSLRVSTEAF
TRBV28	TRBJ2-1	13	ASTKWTGSYNEQF
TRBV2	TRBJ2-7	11	AGDRGVLYEQY
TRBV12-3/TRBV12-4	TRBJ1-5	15	ASTTQVGINSNQPQH
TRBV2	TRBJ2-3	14	ASSPGLAGDTDTQY
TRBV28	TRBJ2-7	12	ASSRLGGGYEQY
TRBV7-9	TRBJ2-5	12	ASSPTGTWETQY
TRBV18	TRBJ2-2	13	ASSPRLAFTGELF
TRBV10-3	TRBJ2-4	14	AISDPRLAGDYGQY
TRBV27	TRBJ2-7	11	ASIGGVTYEQY
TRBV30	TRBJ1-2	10	AWSSGGWGYT
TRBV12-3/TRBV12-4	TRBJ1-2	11	ASSLGQFGGYT
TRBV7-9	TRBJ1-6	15	ASSQPGTRSYNSPLH
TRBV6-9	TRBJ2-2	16	ASSYLGTSGRAGGELF
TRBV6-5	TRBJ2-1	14	ASSSMRAFSYNEQF
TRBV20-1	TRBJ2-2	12	SAPLLGLTGELF
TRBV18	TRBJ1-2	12	ASSTLDRDGGYT
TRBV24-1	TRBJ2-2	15	ATSDRVGGRDTGELF
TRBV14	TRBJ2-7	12	ASSLGGGTHERY
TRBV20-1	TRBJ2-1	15	SARDEDGGGPYNEQF
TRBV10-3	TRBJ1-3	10	AIKGIGNTIY
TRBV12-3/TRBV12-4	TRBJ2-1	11	ASTPGGGNEQF
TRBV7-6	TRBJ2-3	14	ASSLGGGASTDTQY
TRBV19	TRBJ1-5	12	ASSMPGSGQPQH
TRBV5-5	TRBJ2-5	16	ASSLTGQGGNGKETQY
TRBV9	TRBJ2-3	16	ASSATQQGAGVTDTQY
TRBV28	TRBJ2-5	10	ASRQNQETQY
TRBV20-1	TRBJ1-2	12	SARDVQGHYGYT
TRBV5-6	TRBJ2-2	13	ASSPGLGNTGELF
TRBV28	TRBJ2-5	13	ASRKTGTGQETQY
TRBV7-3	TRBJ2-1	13	ASSPPGLASGEQF
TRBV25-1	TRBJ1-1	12	ASSPPVMNTEAF
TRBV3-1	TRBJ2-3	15	ASSQDDFSGGADTQY
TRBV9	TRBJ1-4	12	ASSVEGTNEKLF
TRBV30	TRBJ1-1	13	AWSVIPGANTEAF
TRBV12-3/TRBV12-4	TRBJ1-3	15	ASRHRIQGMAGNTIY
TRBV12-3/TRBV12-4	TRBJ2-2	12	ASSQGLVTGELF
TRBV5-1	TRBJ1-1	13	ASSTRQGELPEAF
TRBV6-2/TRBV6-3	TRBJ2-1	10	ASSAGFNEQF
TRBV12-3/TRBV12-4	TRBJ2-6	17	ASSLLRRGPGAGANVLT
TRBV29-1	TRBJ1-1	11	SVDSGPETEAF
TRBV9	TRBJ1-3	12	ASSEGSLGNTIY
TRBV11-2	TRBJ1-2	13	ASSLVGGIDYGYT
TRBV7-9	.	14	ASSPREGPTSSEQF
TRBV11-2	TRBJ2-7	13	ASSSYRDRTYEQY
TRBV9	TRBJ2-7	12	ASSPRTGYDEQY
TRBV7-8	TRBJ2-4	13	ASSGSGTSGSLKY
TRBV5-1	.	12	ASSAGQPYNEQF
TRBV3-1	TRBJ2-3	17	ASSHPGLAGPLSTDTQY
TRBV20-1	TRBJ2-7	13	STRLGTSGGYEQY
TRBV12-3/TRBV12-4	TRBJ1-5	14	ASSLDPGMGNQPQH
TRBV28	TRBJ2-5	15	ASSLLWAGGSQETQY
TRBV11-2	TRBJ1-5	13	ASSRTGNSNQPQH
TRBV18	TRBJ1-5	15	ASSPRQAQATSQPQH
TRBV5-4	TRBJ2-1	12	ASSSGLAQDEQF
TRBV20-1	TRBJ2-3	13	SAIGAPGRADTQY